One and the same sample provided the 5 T cell receptor beta chains below, sequenced in a study of blood T cell repertoires in COVID-19. Repertoires were generated with immunoSEQ multiplex PCR, while TCRdb's copy carries only in-frame clones and drops some. The sample gives about 120,000 clones, roughly 90% of which show up once; 19% is in the top ten. Sequencing was done on a sample of peripheral blood. The receptors here all came from a human donor with acute or convalescent COVID-19. The donor label of this sample is uncertain.

This clone has more than one count but fewer than ten. CDR3 residues: CATTGGAAQETQYF. In DNA, the CDR3 is TGTGCCACCACAGGCGGGGCAGCCCAAGAGACCCAGTACTTC. The chain recombines TRBV6-5 with TRBJ2-5; D might be TRBD2 (6 bases). This CDR3 comprises 14 residues. The ends were cut back, 10 bases at V and 1 base at J, with 16 bases in the middle. Germline CDR1 and CDR2: MNHEY and SVGAGI.

CDR3 region: CASSSKDTYPYEQYF. The CDR3 DNA follows: TGTGCCAGCAGCTCAAAGGACACCTACCCCTACGAGCAGTACTTC. V gene TRBV7-9 combines with J gene TRBJ2-7, with a possible D match to TRBD1 (5 bases). There are 15 residues in the CDR3. V was clipped by 4 bases and J by 2 bases, with 15 bases between them. Germline V gives CDR1 SEHNR, CDR2 FQNEAQ (reference sequence).

This clone is a singleton in its sample. This chain links TRBV29-1 with TRBJ1-2; TRBD1 matches at 7 bases. Germline-derived CDR1 and CDR2 are SQVTM and ANQGSEA. Unmatched junction bases numbered 25, after V lost 7 bases and J lost 8 bases. This CDR3 is built from 17 residues. CDR3 bases: TGCAGCGCTGGATCTCGGGACAGTAGGGAATGGGTGGGAGGCTACACCTTC. Protein sequence: CSAGSRDSREWVGGYTF.

The rearrangement uses TRBV12-5 and TRBJ2-3, with 9 bases matching TRBD2. This CDR3 spans 15 amino acids. Germline assignment: CDR1 LGHNT and CDR2 FRNRAP. J gave up 5 bases and V 7 bases, and 10 bases lay outside the gene matches. The CDR3 coding sequence is TGTGCTAGTGCCCTGCCCCTAGCGGGAAGAGATACGCAGTATTTT. It translates to CASALPLAGRDTQYF.

J is TRBJ2-1 and V is TRBV5-1, with 7 bases identical to TRBD2. The CDR3 is 16 residues long. V was clipped by 0 bases and J by 3 bases; unmatched bases: 6. CDR1 and CDR2 (germline): SGHRS, YFSETQ. The CDR3 spells CASSLEGGRYYNEQFF. In DNA form, the CDR3 reads TGCGCCAGCAGCTTGGAGGGCGGGAGATACTACAATGAGCAGTTCTTC.